This TCR beta chain was recorded in a study of T cells expressing NK-cell markers. Study observations and caveats: Specificity for HCMV among expanded NKG2C+ T cell clones was not established.

This CDR3 spans 14 amino acids. Germline loops: CDR1 ENHRY, CDR2 SYGVKD. Details on this clonotype: The antigen is undetermined.

TCR beta cDNA was generated via 5'RACE template switching incorporating UMIs. TCRdb reworked the 5' RACE reads into one entry per CDR3 protein, no DNA. The ten top clones account for roughly 58%, within a sample of 20,000 to 25,000 distinct CDR3 sequences. This chain connects TRBV10-3 to TRBJ1-6; TCRdb gives TRBD1 as the D gene, but with no DNA this cannot be confirmed. The receptor was isolated from a man aged 18 to 69 in good health. The sample comprised blood T cells: a sorted CD56 or NKG2C T cell subset, CD4+ or CD8+ T cells, or bulk PBMC T cells (not recorded which). The CDR3 is CAISVDRDNSPLHF.